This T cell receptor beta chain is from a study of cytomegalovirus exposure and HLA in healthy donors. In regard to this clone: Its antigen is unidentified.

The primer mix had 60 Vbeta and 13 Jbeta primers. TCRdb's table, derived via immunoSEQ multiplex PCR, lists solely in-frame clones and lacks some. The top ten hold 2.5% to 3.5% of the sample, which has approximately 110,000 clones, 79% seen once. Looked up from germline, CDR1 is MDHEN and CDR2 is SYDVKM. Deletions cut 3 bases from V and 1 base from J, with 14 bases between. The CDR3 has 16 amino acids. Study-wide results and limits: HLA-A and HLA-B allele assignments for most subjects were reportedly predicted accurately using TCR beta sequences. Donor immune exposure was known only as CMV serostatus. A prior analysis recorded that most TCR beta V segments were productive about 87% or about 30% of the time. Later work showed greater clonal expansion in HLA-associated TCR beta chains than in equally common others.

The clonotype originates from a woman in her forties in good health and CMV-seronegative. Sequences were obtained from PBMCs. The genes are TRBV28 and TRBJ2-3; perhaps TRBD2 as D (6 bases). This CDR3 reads CASSFPAAGRTDTQYF. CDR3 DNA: TGTGCCAGCAGTTTTCCGGCGGCGGGACGCACAGATACGCAGTATTTT.